This T cell receptor beta chain was recovered during a study of shared clonotypes between healthy human individuals. The CDR3 is 14 amino acids. The germline CDR1 and CDR2 sequences are SGDLS and YYNGEE. V gave up 3 bases and J gave up 4 bases, with 13 bases separating them. The assay was immunoSEQ multiplex PCR, and TCRdb's table has in-frame clones only and misses some. The table lists about 2.4 million clones, roughly 93% of them singletons. The TCR comes from a man aged 18 to 29 in good health. Some clones in this sample may be carry-over from other donors' samples. The rearrangement uses TRBV9 and TRBJ1-2; TRBD1 is a possible D gene (5 bases). Sample: naive CD4+ T cells from PBMCs. The subset is: CD45RA+ positively selected. The CDR3 nucleotides read TGTGCCAGCAGCGAATACCAGGGTAGCTATGGCTACACCTTC. It specifies CASSEYQGSYGYTF.